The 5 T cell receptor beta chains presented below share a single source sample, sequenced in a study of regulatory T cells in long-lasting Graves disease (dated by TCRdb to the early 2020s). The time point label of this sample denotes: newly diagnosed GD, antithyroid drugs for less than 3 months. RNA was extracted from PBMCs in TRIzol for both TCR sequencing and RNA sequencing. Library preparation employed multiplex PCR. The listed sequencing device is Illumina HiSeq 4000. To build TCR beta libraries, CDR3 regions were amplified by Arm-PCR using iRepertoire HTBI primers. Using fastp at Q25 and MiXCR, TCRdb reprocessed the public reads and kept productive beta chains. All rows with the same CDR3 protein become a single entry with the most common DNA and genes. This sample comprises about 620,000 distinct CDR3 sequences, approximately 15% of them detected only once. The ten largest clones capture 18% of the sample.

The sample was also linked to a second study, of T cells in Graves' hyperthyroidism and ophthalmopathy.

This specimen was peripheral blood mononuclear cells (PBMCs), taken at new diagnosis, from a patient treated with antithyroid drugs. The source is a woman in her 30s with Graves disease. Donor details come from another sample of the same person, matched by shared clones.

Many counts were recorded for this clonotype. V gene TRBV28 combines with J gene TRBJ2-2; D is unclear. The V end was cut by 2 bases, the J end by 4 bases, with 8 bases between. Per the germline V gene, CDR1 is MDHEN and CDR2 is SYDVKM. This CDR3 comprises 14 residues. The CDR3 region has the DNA TGTGCCAGCAGTTTACCTCTAACCACCGGGGAGCTGTTTTTT. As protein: CASSLPLTTGELFF.

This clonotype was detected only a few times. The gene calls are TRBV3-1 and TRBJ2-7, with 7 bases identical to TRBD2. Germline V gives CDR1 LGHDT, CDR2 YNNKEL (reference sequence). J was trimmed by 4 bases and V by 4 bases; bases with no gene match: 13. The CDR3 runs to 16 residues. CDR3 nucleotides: TGTGCCAGCAGCCCCCCCGGGCTAGCGGCTCCATACGAGCAGTACTTC. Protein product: CASSPPGLAAPYEQYF.

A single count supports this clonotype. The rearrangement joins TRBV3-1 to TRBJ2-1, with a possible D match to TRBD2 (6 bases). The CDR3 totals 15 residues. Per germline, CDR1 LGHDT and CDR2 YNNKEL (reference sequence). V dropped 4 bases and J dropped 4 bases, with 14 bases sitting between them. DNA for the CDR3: TGTGCCAGCAGCCGGAGGGGAGATAAGTACAATGAGCAGTTCTTC. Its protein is CASSRRGDKYNEQFF.

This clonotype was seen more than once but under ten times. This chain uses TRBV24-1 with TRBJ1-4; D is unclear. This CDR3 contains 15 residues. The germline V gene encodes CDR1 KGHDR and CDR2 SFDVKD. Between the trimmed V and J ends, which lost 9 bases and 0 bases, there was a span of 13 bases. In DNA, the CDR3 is TGTGCCACCTCCAGTAGTACTACAACTAATGAAAAACTGTTTTTT. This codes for CATSSSTTTNEKLFF.

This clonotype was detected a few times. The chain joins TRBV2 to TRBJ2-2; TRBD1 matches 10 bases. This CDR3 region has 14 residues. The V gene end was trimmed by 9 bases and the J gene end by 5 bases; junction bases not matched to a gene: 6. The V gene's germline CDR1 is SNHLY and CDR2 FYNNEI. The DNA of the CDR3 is TGTGCCAGTGGGACAGGGGTTTTTACCGGGGAGCTGTTTTTT. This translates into CASGTGVFTGELFF.